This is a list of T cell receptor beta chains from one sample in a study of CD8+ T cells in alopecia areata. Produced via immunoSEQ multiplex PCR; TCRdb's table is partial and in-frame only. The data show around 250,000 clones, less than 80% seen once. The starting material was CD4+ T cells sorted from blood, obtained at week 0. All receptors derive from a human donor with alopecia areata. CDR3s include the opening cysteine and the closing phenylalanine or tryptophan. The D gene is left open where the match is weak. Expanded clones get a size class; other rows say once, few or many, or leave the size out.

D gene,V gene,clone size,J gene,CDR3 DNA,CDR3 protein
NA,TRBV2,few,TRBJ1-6,TGTGCCAGCAGGGCCGGGGGTTCCCTCCACTTT,CASRAGGSLHF
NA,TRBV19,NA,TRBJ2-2,TGTGCCAGTAGTATAGCCGGGGGTCCCGGGGAGCTGTTTTTT,CASSIAGGPGELFF
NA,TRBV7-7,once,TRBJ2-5,TGTGCTAGCAGCTTAGCGGCAGGACGAGAGACCCAGTACTTC,CASSLAAGRETQYF
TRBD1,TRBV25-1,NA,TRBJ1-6,TGTGCCAGCAGTCCGACAGGGCTCAATTCACCCCTCCACTTT,CASSPTGLNSPLHF
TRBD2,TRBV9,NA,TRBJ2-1,TGTGCCAGCAGCGTAGGGGCCGGGACTAGCGGCAATGAGCAGTTCTTC,CASSVGAGTSGNEQFF
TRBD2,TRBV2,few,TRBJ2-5,TGTGCCAGCAGTGAACTAGCGGGGGGAGAGACCCAGTACTTC,CASSELAGGETQYF
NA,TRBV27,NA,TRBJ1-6,TGTGCCAGCAGCCCGGGGGCCTATAATTCACCCCTCCACTTT,CASSPGAYNSPLHF
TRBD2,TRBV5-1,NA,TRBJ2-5,TGCGCCAGCAGCTTGGCGGTAGCGGGGGGTCAAGAGACCCAGTACTTC,CASSLAVAGGQETQYF
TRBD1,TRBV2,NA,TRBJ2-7,TGTGCCACCCGGGACAGACTATCCGAGCAGTACTTC,CATRDRLSEQYF
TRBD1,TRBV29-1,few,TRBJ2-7,TGCAGCGTTGAAGGCCCCGGGACAGGCCTCTACGAGCAGTACTTC,CSVEGPGTGLYEQYF
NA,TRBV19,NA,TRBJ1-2,TGTGCCAGTAGTATAGGAACAGCTAACTATGGCTACACCTTC,CASSIGTANYGYTF
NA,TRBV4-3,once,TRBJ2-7,TGCGCCAGCAGCCAAGTAAAGGCTTGGGGAGAGCAGTACTTC,CASSQVKAWGEQYF
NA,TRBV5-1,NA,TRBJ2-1,TGCGCCAGCAGGTTGGATGAACAGGGTGAGCAGTTCTTC,CASRLDEQGEQFF
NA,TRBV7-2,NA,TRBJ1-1,TGTGCCAGCAGCTTAGCGCGAGCTGGTCCGGCTTTCTTT,CASSLARAGPAFF
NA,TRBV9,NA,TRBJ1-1,TGTGCCAGCAAGAGTAGTATAAGCACTGAAGCTTTCTTT,CASKSSISTEAFF
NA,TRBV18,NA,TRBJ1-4,TGTGCCAGCTCAATTTATCTCAGGGATGGAGAACTGTTTTTT,CASSIYLRDGELFF
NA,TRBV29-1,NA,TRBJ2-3,TGCAGCGTTGGCGGGACCACAGATACGCAGTATTTT,CSVGGTTDTQYF
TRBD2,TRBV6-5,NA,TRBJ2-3,TGTGCCAGCAACCGACCGGGACTACCCACAGATACGCAGTATTTT,CASNRPGLPTDTQYF
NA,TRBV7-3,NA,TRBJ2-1,TGTGCCAGCAGCCCTGCAGGTGAGCAGTTCTTC,CASSPAGEQFF
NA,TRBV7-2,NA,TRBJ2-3,TGTGCCAGCAGCTTAGCGCGTGGGACAGATACGCAGTATTTT,CASSLARGTDTQYF
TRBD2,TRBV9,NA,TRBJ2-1,TGTGCCAGCAGTGCGGGAGGACTCTCCGGGCGGTTCTTC,CASSAGGLSGRFF
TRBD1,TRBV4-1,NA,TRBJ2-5,TGCGCCAGCAGCCAAGACGGGACAGTGGAAGGCGAGACCCAGTACTTC,CASSQDGTVEGETQYF
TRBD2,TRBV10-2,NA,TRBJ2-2,TGCGCCAGCAGTGCTAGCGGGGGGGCCGGGGAGCTGTTTTTT,CASSASGGAGELFF
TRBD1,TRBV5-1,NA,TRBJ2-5,TGCGCCAGCAGCCAGGACAGGGTTGAGACCCAGTACTTC,CASSQDRVETQYF
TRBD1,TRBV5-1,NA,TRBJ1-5,TGCGCCAGCAGCTTAGGGGACAGGGCAGAGGGGCCCCAGCATTTT,CASSLGDRAEGPQHF
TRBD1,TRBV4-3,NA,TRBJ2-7,TGCGCCAGCAGCCAAGAAGCGCCCGGGGACAGCTACGAGCAGTACTTC,CASSQEAPGDSYEQYF